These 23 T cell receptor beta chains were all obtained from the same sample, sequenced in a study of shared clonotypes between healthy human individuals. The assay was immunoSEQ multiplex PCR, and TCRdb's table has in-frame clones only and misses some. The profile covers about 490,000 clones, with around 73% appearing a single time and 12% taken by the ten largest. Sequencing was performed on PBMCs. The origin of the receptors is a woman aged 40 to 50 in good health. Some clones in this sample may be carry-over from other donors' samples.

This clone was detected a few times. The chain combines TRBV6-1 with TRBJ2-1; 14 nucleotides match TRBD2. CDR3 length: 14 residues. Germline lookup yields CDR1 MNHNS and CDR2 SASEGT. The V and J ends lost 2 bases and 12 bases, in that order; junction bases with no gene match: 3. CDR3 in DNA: TGTGCCAGCAGTGAAAGGGGGACTAGCGGGAGGCAGTTCTTC. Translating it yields CASSERGTSGRQFF.

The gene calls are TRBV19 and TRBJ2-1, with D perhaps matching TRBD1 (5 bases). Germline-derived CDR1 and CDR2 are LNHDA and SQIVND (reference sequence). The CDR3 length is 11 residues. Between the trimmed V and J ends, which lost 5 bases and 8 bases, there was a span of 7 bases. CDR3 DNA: TGTGCCAGTAGTCAGGGTTATGAGCAGTTCTTC. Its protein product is CASSQGYEQFF.

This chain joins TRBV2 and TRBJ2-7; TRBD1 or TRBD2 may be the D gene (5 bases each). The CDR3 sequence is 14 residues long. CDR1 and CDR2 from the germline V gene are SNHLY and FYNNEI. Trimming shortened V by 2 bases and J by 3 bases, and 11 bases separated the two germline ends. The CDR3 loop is CASSELGVGYEQYF. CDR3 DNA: TGTGCCAGCAGTGAACTGGGGGTGGGCTACGAGCAGTACTTC.

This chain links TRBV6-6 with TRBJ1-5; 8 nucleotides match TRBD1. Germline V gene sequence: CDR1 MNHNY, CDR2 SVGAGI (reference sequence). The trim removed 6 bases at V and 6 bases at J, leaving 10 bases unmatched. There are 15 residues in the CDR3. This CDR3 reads CASSPRTGTGQPQHF. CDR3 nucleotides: TGTGCCAGCAGCCCCCGGACAGGGACGGGTCAGCCCCAGCATTTT.

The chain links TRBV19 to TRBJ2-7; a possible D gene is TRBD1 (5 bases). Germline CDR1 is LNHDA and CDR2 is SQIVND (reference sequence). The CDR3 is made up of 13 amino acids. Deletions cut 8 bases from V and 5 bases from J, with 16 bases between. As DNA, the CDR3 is TGTGCCAGTCAGGGCAGGGTGCTGGACGAGCAGTACTTC. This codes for CASQGRVLDEQYF.

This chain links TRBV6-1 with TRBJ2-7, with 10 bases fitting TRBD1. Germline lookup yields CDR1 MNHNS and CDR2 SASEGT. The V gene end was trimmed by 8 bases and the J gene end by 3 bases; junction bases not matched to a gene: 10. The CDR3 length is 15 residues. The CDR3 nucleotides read TGTGCCAGCCGGGGCCGGGACAGGGGAAGCTACGAGCAGTACTTC. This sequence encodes CASRGRDRGSYEQYF.

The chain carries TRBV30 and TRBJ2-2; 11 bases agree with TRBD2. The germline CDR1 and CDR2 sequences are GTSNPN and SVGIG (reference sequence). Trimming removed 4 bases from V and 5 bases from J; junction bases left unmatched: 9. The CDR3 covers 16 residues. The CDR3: CAWTPGLAGWTGELFF. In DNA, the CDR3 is TGTGCCTGGACCCCCGGACTAGCGGGTTGGACCGGGGAGCTGTTTTTT.

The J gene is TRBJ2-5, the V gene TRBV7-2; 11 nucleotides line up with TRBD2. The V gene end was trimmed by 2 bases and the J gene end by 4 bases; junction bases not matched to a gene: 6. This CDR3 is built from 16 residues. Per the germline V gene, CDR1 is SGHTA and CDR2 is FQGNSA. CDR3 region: CASSLNRLAGGETQYF. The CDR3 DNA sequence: TGTGCCAGCAGCTTAAATCGCCTAGCGGGGGGAGAGACCCAGTACTTC.

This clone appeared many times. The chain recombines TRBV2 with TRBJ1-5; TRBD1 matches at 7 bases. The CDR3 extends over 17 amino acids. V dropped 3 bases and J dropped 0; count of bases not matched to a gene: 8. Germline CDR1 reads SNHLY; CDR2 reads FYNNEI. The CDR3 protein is CASSERGQRYSNQPQHF. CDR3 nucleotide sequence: TGTGCCAGCAGTGAGAGGGGGCAGAGGTATAGCAATCAGCCCCAGCATTTT.

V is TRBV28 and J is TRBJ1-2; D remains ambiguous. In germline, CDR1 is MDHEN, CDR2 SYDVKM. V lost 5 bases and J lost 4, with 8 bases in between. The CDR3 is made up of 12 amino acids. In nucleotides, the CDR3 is TGTGCCAGCAGTCCCATTGTCTATGGCTACACCTTC. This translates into CASSPIVYGYTF.

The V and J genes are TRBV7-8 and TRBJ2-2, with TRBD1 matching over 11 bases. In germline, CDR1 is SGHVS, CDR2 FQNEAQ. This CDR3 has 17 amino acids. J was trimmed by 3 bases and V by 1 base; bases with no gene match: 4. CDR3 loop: CASSLGTGGPDTGELFF. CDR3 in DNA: TGTGCCAGCAGCTTAGGGACAGGGGGCCCGGACACCGGGGAGCTGTTTTTT.

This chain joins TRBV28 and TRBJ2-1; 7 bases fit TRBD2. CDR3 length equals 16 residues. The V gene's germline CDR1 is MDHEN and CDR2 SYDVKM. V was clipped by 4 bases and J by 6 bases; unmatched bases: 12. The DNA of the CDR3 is TGTGCCAGCAGTTCTAACCGACTAGCCCCTAGCAATGAGCAGTTCTTC. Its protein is CASSSNRLAPSNEQFF.

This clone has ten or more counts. In nucleotides, the CDR3 is TGTGCCAGCAGTCCCAGGGGGAACACTGAAGCTTTCTTT. It is translated as CASSPRGNTEAFF. The chain couples TRBV27 to TRBJ1-1, with D possibly matching TRBD1 (6 bases). Germline-derived CDR1 and CDR2 are MNHEY and SMNVEV (reference sequence). V dropped 5 bases and J dropped 1 base, with 8 bases sitting between them. This CDR3 contains 13 residues.

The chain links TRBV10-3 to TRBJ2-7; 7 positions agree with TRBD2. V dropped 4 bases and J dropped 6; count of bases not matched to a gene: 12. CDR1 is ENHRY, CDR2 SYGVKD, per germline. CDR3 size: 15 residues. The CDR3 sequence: CAISVPGGRLGEQYF. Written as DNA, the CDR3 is TGTGCCATCAGTGTTCCGGGAGGAAGGTTAGGCGAGCAGTACTTC.

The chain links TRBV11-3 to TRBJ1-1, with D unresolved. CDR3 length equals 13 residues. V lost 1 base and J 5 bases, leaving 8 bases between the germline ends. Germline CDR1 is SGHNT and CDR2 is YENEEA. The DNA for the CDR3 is TGTGCCAGCAGCTTAGGAGCCGGGACTGAAGCTTTCTTT. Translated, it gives CASSLGAGTEAFF.

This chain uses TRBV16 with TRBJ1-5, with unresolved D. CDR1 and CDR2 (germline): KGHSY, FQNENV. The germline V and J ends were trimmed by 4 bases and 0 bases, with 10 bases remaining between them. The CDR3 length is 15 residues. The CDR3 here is CASSPDGDSNQPQHF. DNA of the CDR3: TGTGCCAGCAGCCCGGACGGAGATAGCAATCAGCCCCAGCATTTT.

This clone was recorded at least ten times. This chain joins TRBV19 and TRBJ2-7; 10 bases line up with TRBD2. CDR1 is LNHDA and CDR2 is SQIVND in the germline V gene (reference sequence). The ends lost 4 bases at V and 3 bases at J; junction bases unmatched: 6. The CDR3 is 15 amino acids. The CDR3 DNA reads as TGTGCCAGTAGTACTCCGGGACTAGCGAGCTACGAGCAGTACTTC. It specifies CASSTPGLASYEQYF. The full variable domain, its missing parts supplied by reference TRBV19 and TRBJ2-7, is DGGITQSPKYLFRKEGQNVTLSCEQNLNHDAMYWYRQDPGQGLRLIYYSQIVNDFQKGDIAEGYSVSREKKESFPLTVTSAQKNPTAFYLCASSTPGLASYEQYFGPGTRLTVT.

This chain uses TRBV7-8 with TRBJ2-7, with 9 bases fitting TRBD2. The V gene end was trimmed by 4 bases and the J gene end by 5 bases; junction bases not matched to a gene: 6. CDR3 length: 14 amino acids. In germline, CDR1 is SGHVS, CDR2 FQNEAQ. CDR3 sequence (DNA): TGTGCCAGCAGCTCATTAGCGGGAGCCCACGAGCAGTACTTC. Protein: CASSSLAGAHEQYF.

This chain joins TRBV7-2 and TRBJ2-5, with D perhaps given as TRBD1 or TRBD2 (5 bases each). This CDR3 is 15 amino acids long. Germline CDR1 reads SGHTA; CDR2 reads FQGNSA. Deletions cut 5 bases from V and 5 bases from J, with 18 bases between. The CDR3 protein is CASSPGTVEAETQYF. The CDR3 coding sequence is TGTGCCAGCAGCCCCGGGACCGTTGAGGCGGAGACCCAGTACTTC.

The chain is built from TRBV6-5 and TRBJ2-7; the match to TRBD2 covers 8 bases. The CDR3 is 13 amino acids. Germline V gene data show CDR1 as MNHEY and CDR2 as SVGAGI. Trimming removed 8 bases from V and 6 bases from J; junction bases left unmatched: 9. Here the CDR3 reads CASSYREGGEQYF. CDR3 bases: TGTGCCAGCTCCTACCGGGAGGGTGGCGAGCAGTACTTC.

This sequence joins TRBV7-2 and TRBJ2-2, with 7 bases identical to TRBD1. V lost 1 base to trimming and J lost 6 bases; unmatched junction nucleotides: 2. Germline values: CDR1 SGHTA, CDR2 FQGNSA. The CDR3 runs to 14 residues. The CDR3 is CASSLGRGPGELFF. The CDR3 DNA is TGTGCCAGCAGCTTAGGAAGGGGGCCCGGGGAGCTGTTTTTT.

This chain's CDR3 is CASSPSTGKGLLEQYF. The CDR3 nucleotides are TGCGCCAGCAGCCCTTCAACAGGGAAAGGGTTACTCGAGCAGTACTTC. V is TRBV5-1 and J is TRBJ2-7; perhaps TRBD1 as D (6 bases). The V and J ends lost 4 bases and 6 bases respectively, with 23 bases between them. CDR1 and CDR2 from the germline V gene are SGHRS and YFSETQ. The CDR3 contains 16 residues.

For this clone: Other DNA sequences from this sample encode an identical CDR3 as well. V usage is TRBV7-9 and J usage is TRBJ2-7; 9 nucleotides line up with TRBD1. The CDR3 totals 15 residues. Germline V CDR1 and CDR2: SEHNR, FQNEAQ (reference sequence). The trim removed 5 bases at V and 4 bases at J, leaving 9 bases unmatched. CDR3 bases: TGTGCCAGCAGCCTTGCCGGGACAGGGATTTACGAGCAGTACTTC. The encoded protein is CASSLAGTGIYEQYF.